Listed here are 5 T cell receptor beta chains from one sample, sequenced in a study of blood T cell repertoires in COVID-19. TCRdb's table, derived via immunoSEQ multiplex PCR, lists solely in-frame clones and lacks some. The data contain around 300,000 clones, about 89% of them seen just once; the ten biggest clones take up under 2.5%. The specimen was peripheral blood. These receptors originate from a man aged 50 or older with acute or convalescent COVID-19.

The rearrangement links TRBV7-2 to TRBJ1-2; maybe TRBD1 (6 bases). The CDR3 length is 14 residues. CDR1 and CDR2 from the germline V gene are SGHTA and FQGNSA. With 5 bases removed from V and 6 bases from J, the gap between germline ends came to 16 bases. The CDR3 loop is CASSPQGLPHGYTF. In DNA, the CDR3 is TGTGCCAGCAGCCCCCAGGGGCTGCCTCATGGCTACACCTTC.

CDR3 region: CASSFSHLGSPLHF. As DNA, the CDR3 is TGCGCCAGCAGCTTTAGCCACTTAGGCTCACCCCTCCACTTT. The chain employs TRBV5-1 and TRBJ1-6, with D unclear. The length of the CDR3 is 14 residues. The germline V gene has CDR1 SGHRS and CDR2 YFSETQ. Between the trimmed V and J ends, which lost 2 bases and 10 bases, there was a span of 13 bases.

The V and J genes are TRBV19 and TRBJ2-1; D is possibly TRBD2 (7 bases). V lost 4 bases to trimming and J lost 7 bases, with 23 bases between them. Germline assignment: CDR1 LNHDA and CDR2 SQIVND (reference sequence). The CDR3 consists of 17 residues. The CDR3 reads CASSTRRRGGLRNEQFF. DNA of the CDR3: TGTGCCAGTAGTACCCGCCGGAGGGGGGGCCTCAGAAATGAGCAGTTCTTC.

This sequence joins TRBV11-1 and TRBJ1-2; 7 nucleotides line up with TRBD1. V trimming: 1 base; J trimming: 4 bases; junction bases outside the gene matches: 6. Germline loops: CDR1 SGHAT, CDR2 FQDESV (reference sequence). The CDR3 loop spans 15 amino acids. CDR3: CASSLDWDSSYGYTF. The CDR3 region has the DNA TGTGCCAGCAGCTTAGACTGGGACAGCAGCTATGGCTACACCTTC.

The genes are TRBV5-3 and TRBJ1-1; no clear D. TRBV5-3 is an open reading frame, and its role is uncertain. The CDR3 is made up of 15 amino acids. V dropped 1 base and J dropped 4 bases, with 14 bases sitting between them. The CDR3 DNA follows: TGTGCCAGAAGCTTGTGGGCACTCTTTAGCACTGAAGCTTTCTTT. Protein: CARSLWALFSTEAFF.